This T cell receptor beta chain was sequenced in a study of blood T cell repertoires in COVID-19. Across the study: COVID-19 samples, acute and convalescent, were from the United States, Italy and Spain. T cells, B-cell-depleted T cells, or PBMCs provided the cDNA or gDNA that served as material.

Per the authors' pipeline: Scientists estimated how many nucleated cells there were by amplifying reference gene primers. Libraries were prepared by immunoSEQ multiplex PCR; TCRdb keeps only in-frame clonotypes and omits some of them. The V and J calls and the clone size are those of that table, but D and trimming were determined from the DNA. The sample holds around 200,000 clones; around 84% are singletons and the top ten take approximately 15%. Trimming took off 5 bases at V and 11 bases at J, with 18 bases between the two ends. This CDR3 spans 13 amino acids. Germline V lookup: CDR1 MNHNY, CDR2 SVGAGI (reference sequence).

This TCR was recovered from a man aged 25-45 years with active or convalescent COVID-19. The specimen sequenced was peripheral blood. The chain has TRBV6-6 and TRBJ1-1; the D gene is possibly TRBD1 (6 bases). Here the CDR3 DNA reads TGTGCCAGCAGTCCTTCCACAGGGAGTGAGGCTTTCTTT. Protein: CASSPSTGSEAFF.